The rows below give T cell receptor beta chains drawn from one sample of a study of CD8+ T cells in alopecia areata. Clones were sequenced by immunoSEQ multiplex PCR, and TCRdb holds only the in-frame ones, with some missing. The sample lists some 210,000 clones; roughly 66% were seen once. Sequences were derived from CD4+ T cells sorted from blood, sampled around week 46, from a patient treated with tofacitinib. These receptors were obtained from a human donor with alopecia areata. The CDR3 runs from the conserved cysteine through the conserved F or W. The D gene is left open where the match is weak. Size is stated for part of the rows, as once, few or many counts, or as a class when the clone is expanded.

d_call,v_call,clone_size,j_call,cdr3_nt,cdr3_aa
TRBD2,TRBV11-2,.,TRBJ2-3,TGTGCCAGCAGCGGGACTAGCGGGGTAAGAGGCACAGATACGCAGTATTTT,CASSGTSGVRGTDTQYF
TRBD1,TRBV30,once,TRBJ2-7,TGTGCCTGGAGAAGGGGGACAGGGGGCTACGAGCAGTACTTC,CAWRRGTGGYEQYF
.,TRBV7-2,.,TRBJ2-7,TGTGCCAGCAGCTTATTTCGGGACACAGCCTACGAGCAGTACTTC,CASSLFRDTAYEQYF
.,TRBV19,.,TRBJ2-3,TGTGCCAGTAGTATAGGTCTGGGGACGCTAGGAGATACGCAGTATTTT,CASSIGLGTLGDTQYF
.,TRBV30,.,TRBJ1-5,TGTGCCTGGAGTGTCAATAGCAATCAGCCCCAGCATTTT,CAWSVNSNQPQHF
.,TRBV7-2,.,TRBJ2-7,TGTGCCAGCAGCGGACTGAGTCTGAGGGGCGAGCAGTACTTC,CASSGLSLRGEQYF
.,TRBV7-9,.,TRBJ2-2,TGTGCCAGCATGGGAGACACCGGGGAGCTGTTTTTT,CASMGDTGELFF
.,TRBV19,once,TRBJ2-3,TGTGCCAGTAGTATAGTATCGGTGGGTACGCAGTATTTT,CASSIVSVGTQYF
.,TRBV5-8,.,TRBJ1-5,TGTGCCAGCAAGGGGGGTGGTCAGCCCCAGCATTTT,CASKGGGQPQHF
.,TRBV29-1,.,TRBJ1-2,TGCAGCGTTGAACCGGGCCCCCTCTATGGCTACACCTTC,CSVEPGPLYGYTF
.,TRBV5-1,once,TRBJ2-6,TGCGCCAGCAGCCCTCCTACAGGAACCTCTGGGGCCAACGTCCTGACTTTC,CASSPPTGTSGANVLTF
.,TRBV29-1,few,TRBJ1-1,TGCAGCGCAAACTTGAACACTGAAGCTTTCTTT,CSANLNTEAFF
.,TRBV18,few,TRBJ2-7,TGTGCCAGCTCACCCGACACAGGAGTGTTCAGCGAGCAGTACTTC,CASSPDTGVFSEQYF
TRBD2,TRBV30,.,TRBJ2-7,TGTGCCTGGATGAGGGCGAGGGGAGCGGGGCGTACCTACGAGCAGTACTTC,CAWMRARGAGRTYEQYF
TRBD2,TRBV7-8,few,TRBJ2-3,TGTGCCAGCAGTTCTCGAACCGGGGGGTGGGATACGCAGTATTTT,CASSSRTGGWDTQYF
.,TRBV29-1,.,TRBJ1-2,TGCAGCGTTCGGGCAGACAACTATGGCTACACCTTC,CSVRADNYGYTF
.,TRBV5-1,.,TRBJ2-4,TGCGCCAGCAGCTTGGGTCAAGCCAAAAACATTCAGTACTTC,CASSLGQAKNIQYF
.,TRBV5-1,.,TRBJ1-1,TGCGCCAGCAGCTTCACAGACTTTACCGGAGCTGAAGCTTTCTTT,CASSFTDFTGAEAFF
TRBD1,TRBV29-1,.,TRBJ1-2,TGCAGCGTTGTAGGACAGGGGGGCTATGGCTACACCTTC,CSVVGQGGYGYTF
.,TRBV10-3,.,TRBJ2-7,TGTGCCATCAGTGAGGGTCAGGTCTTGTACTTC,CAISEGQVLYF
TRBD2,TRBV15,.,TRBJ2-7,TGTGCCACCCGGCCTAGCGGGGGGAACGAGCAGTACTTC,CATRPSGGNEQYF
.,TRBV7-6,few,TRBJ2-5,TGTGCCAGCAGCCCAGGGCTTGGCGAGACCCAGTACTTC,CASSPGLGETQYF
TRBD1,TRBV7-2,.,TRBJ1-1,TGTGCCAGCAGCTTAGGGGACAGGAGGAACACTGAAGCTTTCTTT,CASSLGDRRNTEAFF
.,TRBV6-5,.,TRBJ2-7,TGTGCCAGTAGGGCAGGGCCCTACGAGCAGTACTTC,CASRAGPYEQYF
TRBD1,TRBV5-6,few,TRBJ2-7,TGTGCCAGCAGCTGGACCGGGACAGGGGCGGCCGAGCAGTACTTC,CASSWTGTGAAEQYF
TRBD1,TRBV7-2,.,TRBJ1-5,TGTGCCAGCAGCTTCCGACAGGGGGACAATCAGCCCCAGCATTTT,CASSFRQGDNQPQHF
TRBD1,TRBV29-1,.,TRBJ2-4,TGCAGCGTTGAAGGAGGGGGCCTAACCAAAAACATTCAGTACTTC,CSVEGGGLTKNIQYF
.,TRBV7-8,few,TRBJ2-3,TGTGCCAGCAGCGCCCGGGACTCAGGCACAGATACGCAGTATTTT,CASSARDSGTDTQYF
.,TRBV2,.,TRBJ1-2,TGTGCCAGCAGCAAATTGGAGCAGGCTAACTATGGCTACACCTTC,CASSKLEQANYGYTF
TRBD2,TRBV2,.,TRBJ2-3,TGTGCCAGCAGTGCCCCGGGGGGTGTAGATACGCAGTATTTT,CASSAPGGVDTQYF
TRBD1,TRBV18,.,TRBJ1-1,TGTGCCAGCTCACCAAAGACAGGGGGTTATACTGAAGCTTTCTTT,CASSPKTGGYTEAFF
.,TRBV7-2,.,TRBJ2-5,TGTGCCAGCAGCTTAACCCTTGGGGGTGGCGAGACCCAGTACTTC,CASSLTLGGGETQYF
.,TRBV2,.,TRBJ1-2,TGTGCCAGCAGTTACGGGGGGAGTAACTATGGCTACACCTTC,CASSYGGSNYGYTF
.,TRBV7-2,few,TRBJ1-1,TGTGCCAGCAGTTACGCGGGGGCTGGAGAAGCTTTCTTT,CASSYAGAGEAFF
.,TRBV5-6,.,TRBJ1-1,TGTGCCAGCAGTTATCGGGCTGTAAACACTGAAGCTTTCTTT,CASSYRAVNTEAFF
TRBD2,TRBV28,.,TRBJ2-7,TGTGCCAGCAGTTCACTAGCGGGGGGGCGGGACGAGCAGTACTTC,CASSSLAGGRDEQYF
.,TRBV28,.,TRBJ2-5,TGTGCCAGCAGTTCCCAGGGGTCGGGGAAAGAGACCCAGTACTTC,CASSSQGSGKETQYF
TRBD1,TRBV11-2,.,TRBJ2-1,TGTGCCAGCAGCTTAAGCGGCACTTTAGGGGGCGCGGGTGAGCAGTTCTTC,CASSLSGTLGGAGEQFF
.,TRBV27,many,TRBJ2-7,TGTGCCAGCAGTTTACCCCACTTGTCCTTGTACTTC,CASSLPHLSLYF
.,TRBV30,.,TRBJ2-3,TGTGCCTGGAGTGAGGGGAAGGGCCAGAGGACGCAGTATTTT,CAWSEGKGQRTQYF
.,TRBV7-2,.,TRBJ1-2,TGTGCCAGCAGCTTACTAGGGGCCGGGGGCTACACCTTC,CASSLLGAGGYTF
.,TRBV7-8,.,TRBJ2-7,TGTGCCAGCAGCTTAGGCACCTACGAGCAGTACTTC,CASSLGTYEQYF
TRBD1,TRBV5-1,.,TRBJ2-1,TGCGCCAGTAGACAGGGCCGCAATGAGCAGTTCTTC,CASRQGRNEQFF
TRBD1,TRBV29-1,.,TRBJ2-3,TGCAGCGTTCCAAGGACAGGGGGGTTTTCGGATACGCAGTATTTT,CSVPRTGGFSDTQYF
TRBD1,TRBV7-2,.,TRBJ1-2,TGTGCCAGCAGCTTAGGGGCCCCCGGACAGGGGGATGGCTACACCTTC,CASSLGAPGQGDGYTF
.,TRBV29-1,few,TRBJ1-2,TGCAGCGTTGAAGTTGGACAGCCTAACTATGGCTACACCTTC,CSVEVGQPNYGYTF
.,TRBV7-6,.,TRBJ2-5,TGTGCCAGCAGCTTAGAGGGACTTTTACAAGAGACCCAGTACTTC,CASSLEGLLQETQYF
.,TRBV6-5,few,TRBJ1-2,TGTGCCAGCCTTTCGTCGGAAGGCTACACCTTC,CASLSSEGYTF
.,TRBV28,few,TRBJ1-4,TGTGCCAGCAAACAGGAAGGTGAAAAACTGTTTTTT,CASKQEGEKLFF
.,TRBV7-2,.,TRBJ2-1,TGTGCCAGCAGCCCACCCCGAGGGACCTACAATGAGCAGTTCTTC,CASSPPRGTYNEQFF
.,TRBV11-2,few,TRBJ2-7,TGTGCCAGCGGAACCCGACAGGCCAGCCGCTACGAGCAGTACTTC,CASGTRQASRYEQYF
TRBD1,TRBV6-5,.,TRBJ1-2,TGTGCCAGTACCGGGACAGGGGGCGGAATCGGCTACACCTTC,CASTGTGGGIGYTF
TRBD2,TRBV6-5,.,TRBJ2-1,TGTGCCAGCAGTACCGGGACTAGCGTAAATGAGCAGTTCTTC,CASSTGTSVNEQFF
TRBD1,TRBV19,.,TRBJ2-4,TGTGCCACCGTGTCCGGGACAGGGGGCGTAGGAAACATTCAGTACTTC,CATVSGTGGVGNIQYF
.,TRBV19,many,TRBJ2-7,TGTGCCAGTAGTATTCACCCTCAAGGACAGAGTTACGAGCAGTACTTC,CASSIHPQGQSYEQYF